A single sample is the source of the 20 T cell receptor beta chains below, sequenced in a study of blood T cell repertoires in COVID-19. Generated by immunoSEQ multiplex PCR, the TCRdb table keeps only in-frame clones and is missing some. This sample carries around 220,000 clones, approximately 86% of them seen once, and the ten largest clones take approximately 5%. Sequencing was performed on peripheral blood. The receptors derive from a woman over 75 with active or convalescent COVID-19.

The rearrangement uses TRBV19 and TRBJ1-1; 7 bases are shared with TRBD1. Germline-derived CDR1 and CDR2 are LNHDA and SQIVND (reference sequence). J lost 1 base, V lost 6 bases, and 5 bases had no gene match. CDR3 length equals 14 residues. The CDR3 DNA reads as TGTGCCAGTAGCCGACGACAGGGGAACACTGAAGCTTTCTTT. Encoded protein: CASSRRQGNTEAFF.

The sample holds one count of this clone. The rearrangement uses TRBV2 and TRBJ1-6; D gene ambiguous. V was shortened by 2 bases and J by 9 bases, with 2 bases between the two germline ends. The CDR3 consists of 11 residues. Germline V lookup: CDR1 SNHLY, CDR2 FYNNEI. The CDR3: CASSERSPLHF. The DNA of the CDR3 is TGTGCCAGCAGTGAACGTTCACCCCTCCACTTT.

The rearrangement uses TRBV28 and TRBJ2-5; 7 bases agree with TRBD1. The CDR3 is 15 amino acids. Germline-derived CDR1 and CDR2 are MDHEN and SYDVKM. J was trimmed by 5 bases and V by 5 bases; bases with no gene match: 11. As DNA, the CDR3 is TGTGCCAGCAGTATAAATACAGGGGCAGGGGAGACCCAGTACTTC. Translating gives CASSINTGAGETQYF.

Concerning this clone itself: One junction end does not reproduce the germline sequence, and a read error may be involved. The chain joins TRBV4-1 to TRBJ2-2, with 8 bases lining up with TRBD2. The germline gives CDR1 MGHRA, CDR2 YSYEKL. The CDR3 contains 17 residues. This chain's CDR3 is CASSQEIAGPNAGELFF. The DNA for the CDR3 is TGCGCCAGCAGCCAGGAAATAGCGGGACCGAACGCCGGGGAGCTGTTTTTT.

As DNA, the CDR3 is TGTGCCAGCAGTAGGGGGAGTCGGGCGGATACGCAGTATTTT. Translated: CASSRGSRADTQYF. The chain combines TRBV11-3 with TRBJ2-3, with D perhaps TRBD1 (6 bases). CDR3 length equals 14 residues. V was trimmed by 6 bases and J by 6 bases, leaving 16 bases between them. From germline, CDR1 is SGHNT and CDR2 YENEEA.

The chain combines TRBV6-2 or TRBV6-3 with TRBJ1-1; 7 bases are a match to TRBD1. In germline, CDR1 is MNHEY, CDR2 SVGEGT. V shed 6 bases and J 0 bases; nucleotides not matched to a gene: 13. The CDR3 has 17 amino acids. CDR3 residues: CASSPTARQGMNTEAFF. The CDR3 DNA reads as TGTGCCAGCAGCCCTACCGCCCGACAGGGAATGAACACTGAAGCTTTCTTT.

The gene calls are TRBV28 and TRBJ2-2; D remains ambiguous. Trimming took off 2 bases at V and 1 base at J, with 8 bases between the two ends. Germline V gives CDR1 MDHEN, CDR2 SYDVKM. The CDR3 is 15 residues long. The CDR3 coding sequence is TGTGCCAGCAGTTTAGCCTCAGGGAACACCGGGGAGCTGTTTTTT. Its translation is CASSLASGNTGELFF.

The CDR3 here is CASSLARRGGNEKLFF. CDR3 sequence (DNA): TGTGCCAGCAGCTTAGCGCGTAGGGGGGGTAATGAAAAACTGTTTTTT. The genes are TRBV7-8 and TRBJ1-4; D might be TRBD1 (6 bases). The CDR3 has 16 amino acids. Germline-derived CDR1 and CDR2 are SGHVS and FQNEAQ. Trimming left V 0 bases short and J 4 bases short, with 12 bases between.

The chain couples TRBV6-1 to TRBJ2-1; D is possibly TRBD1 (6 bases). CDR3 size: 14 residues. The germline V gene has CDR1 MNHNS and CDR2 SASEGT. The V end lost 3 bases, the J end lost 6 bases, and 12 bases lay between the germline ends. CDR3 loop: CASSEVDRINEQFF. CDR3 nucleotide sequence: TGTGCCAGCAGTGAGGTTGACAGGATCAATGAGCAGTTCTTC.

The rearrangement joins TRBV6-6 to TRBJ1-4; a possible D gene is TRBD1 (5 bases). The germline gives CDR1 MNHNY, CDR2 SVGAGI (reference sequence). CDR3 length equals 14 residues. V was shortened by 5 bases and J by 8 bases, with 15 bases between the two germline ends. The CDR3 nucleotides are TGTGCCAGCAGTAAAGAACAGGTTGCCGAAAAACTGTTTTTT. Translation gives CASSKEQVAEKLFF.

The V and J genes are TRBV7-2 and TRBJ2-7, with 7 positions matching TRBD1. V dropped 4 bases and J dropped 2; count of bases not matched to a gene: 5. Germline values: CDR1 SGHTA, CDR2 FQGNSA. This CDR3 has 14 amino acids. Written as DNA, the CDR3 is TGTGCCAGCAGCTCCCAGACAGGGCCCTACGAGCAGTACTTC. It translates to CASSSQTGPYEQYF.

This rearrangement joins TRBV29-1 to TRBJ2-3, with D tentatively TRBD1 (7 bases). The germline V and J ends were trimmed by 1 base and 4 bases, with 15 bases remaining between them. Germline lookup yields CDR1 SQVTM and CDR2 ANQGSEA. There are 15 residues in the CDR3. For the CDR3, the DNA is TGCAGCGTTGAAGGAGGCAGGGGGGCCCCAGATACGCAGTATTTT. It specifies CSVEGGRGAPDTQYF.

In nucleotides, the CDR3 is TGTGCCAGCAGCGTAGTTGGATCGAGCGGGCGGACCCCCCTCTACAATGAGCAGTTCTTC. It specifies CASSVVGSSGRTPLYNEQFF. This chain uses TRBV9 with TRBJ2-1; perhaps TRBD2 as D (6 bases). Germline assignment: CDR1 SGDLS and CDR2 YYNGEE. Trimming took off 0 bases at V and 3 bases at J, with 25 bases between the two ends. This CDR3 has 20 residues.

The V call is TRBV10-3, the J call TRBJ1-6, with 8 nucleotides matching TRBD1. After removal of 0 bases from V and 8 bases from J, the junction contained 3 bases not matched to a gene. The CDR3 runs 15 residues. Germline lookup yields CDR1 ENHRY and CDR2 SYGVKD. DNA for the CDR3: TGTGCCATCAGTGAGTCCGAGACAGGGGATTCACCCCTCCACTTT. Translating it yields CAISESETGDSPLHF.

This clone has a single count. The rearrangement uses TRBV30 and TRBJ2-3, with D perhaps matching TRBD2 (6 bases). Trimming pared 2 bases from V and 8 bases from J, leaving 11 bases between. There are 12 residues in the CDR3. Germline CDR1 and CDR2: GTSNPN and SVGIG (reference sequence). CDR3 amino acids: CAWSSWGGTQYF. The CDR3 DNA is TGTGCCTGGAGTTCTTGGGGAGGTACGCAGTATTTT.

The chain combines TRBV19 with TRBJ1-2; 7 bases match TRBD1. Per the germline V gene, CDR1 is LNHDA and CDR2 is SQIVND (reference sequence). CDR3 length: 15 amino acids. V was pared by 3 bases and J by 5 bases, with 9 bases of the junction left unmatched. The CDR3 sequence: CASSIGTGVIYGYTF. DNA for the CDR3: TGTGCCAGTAGTATTGGAACAGGGGTTATTTATGGCTACACCTTC. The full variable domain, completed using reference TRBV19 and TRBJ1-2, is DGGITQSPKYLFRKEGQNVTLSCEQNLNHDAMYWYRQDPGQGLRLIYYSQIVNDFQKGDIAEGYSVSREKKESFPLTVTSAQKNPTAFYLCASSIGTGVIYGYTFGSGTRLTVV.

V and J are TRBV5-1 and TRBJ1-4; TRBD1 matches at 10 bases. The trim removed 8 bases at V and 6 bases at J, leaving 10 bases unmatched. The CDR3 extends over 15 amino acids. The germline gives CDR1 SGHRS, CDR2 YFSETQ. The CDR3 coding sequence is TGCGCCAGTAGCCAGGGACAGGGGCGGTATGAAAAACTGTTTTTT. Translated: CASSQGQGRYEKLFF.

CDR3 sequence (DNA): TGTGCCAGCAGTTTGTTTAGAAATTATGGCTACACCTTC. Protein product: CASSLFRNYGYTF. The gene calls are TRBV28 and TRBJ1-2, with no clear D. Between the trimmed V and J ends, which lost 3 bases and 5 bases, there was a span of 10 bases. Germline V gene sequence: CDR1 MDHEN, CDR2 SYDVKM. The CDR3 consists of 13 residues.

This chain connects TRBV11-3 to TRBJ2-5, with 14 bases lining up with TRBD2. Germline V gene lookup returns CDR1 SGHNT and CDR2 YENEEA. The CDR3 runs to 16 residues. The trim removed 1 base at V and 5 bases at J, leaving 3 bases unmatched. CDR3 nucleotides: TGTGCCAGCAGCTTAGGACTAGCGGGAGGGGTCGAGACCCAGTACTTC. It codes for CASSLGLAGGVETQYF.

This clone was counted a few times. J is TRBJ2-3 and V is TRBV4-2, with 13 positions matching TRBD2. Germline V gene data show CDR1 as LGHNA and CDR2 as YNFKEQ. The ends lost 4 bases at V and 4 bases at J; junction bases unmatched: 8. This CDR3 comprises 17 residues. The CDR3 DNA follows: TGTGCCAGCAGCCCCCAGACTAGCGGGGGGTCCGCAGATACGCAGTATTTT. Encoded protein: CASSPQTSGGSADTQYF.